Following are 8 T cell receptor beta chains from one sample sequenced in a study of PD-1 blockade in mismatch repair-deficient tumors. TCRdb's copy holds only in-frame clones and misses some; the assay was immunoSEQ multiplex PCR. The sample lists about 100,000 clones; under 90% were seen once. Sequencing used peripheral blood, obtained 30 to 36 weeks after starting pembrolizumab. All receptors derive from an adult with mismatch repair-deficient cancer.

J is TRBJ2-7 and V is TRBV6-1; tentatively, D is TRBD1 (6 bases). Germline loops: CDR1 MNHNS, CDR2 SASEGT. The CDR3 extends over 15 amino acids. Trimming removed 6 bases at V and 0 bases at J, with 15 bases between. The CDR3 nucleotides read TGTGCCAGCAGCCAAAGGGGACACCGCTCCTACGAGCAGTACTTC. Translating it yields CASSQRGHRSYEQYF.

V gene TRBV6-5 combines with J gene TRBJ2-3; D is unresolved. CDR3 length: 15 residues. Between the trimmed V and J ends, which lost 0 bases and 2 bases, there was a span of 9 bases. The germline CDR1 and CDR2 sequences are MNHEY and SVGAGI. Written as DNA, the CDR3 is TGTGCCAGCAGTTACTCGCAGCCGACCACAGATACGCAGTATTTT. It codes for CASSYSQPTTDTQYF.

This clone was seen a handful of times. The chain employs TRBV19 and TRBJ2-7; D is ambiguous. Germline lookup yields CDR1 LNHDA and CDR2 SQIVND (reference sequence). With 3 bases removed from V and 1 base from J, the gap between germline ends came to 10 bases. This CDR3 is 14 amino acids long. The CDR3 sequence is CASSISGRSYEQYF. The CDR3 coding sequence is TGTGCCAGTAGTATCTCCGGTAGGTCCTACGAGCAGTACTTC.

The V call is TRBV2, the J call TRBJ2-5; D may match TRBD1 or TRBD2 (5 bases each). The V end lost 3 bases, the J end lost 5 bases, and 16 bases lay between the germline ends. Germline loops: CDR1 SNHLY, CDR2 FYNNEI. The CDR3 runs 15 residues. DNA of the CDR3: TGTGCCAGCAGTGATCGAGTGCAGGGAGCCGAGACCCAGTACTTC. As protein: CASSDRVQGAETQYF. The full variable domain, completed using reference TRBV2 and TRBJ2-5, is EPEVTQTPSHQVTQMGQEVILRCVPISNHLYFYWYRQILGQKVEFLVSFYNNEISEKSEIFDDQFSVERPDGSNFTLKIRSTKLEDSAMYFCASSDRVQGAETQYFGPGTRLLVL.

The V gene is TRBV6-5, the J gene TRBJ2-7, with a weak D call TRBD1 (7 bases). Germline V gene lookup returns CDR1 MNHEY and CDR2 SVGAGI. The CDR3 runs 15 residues. The V and J ends lost 5 bases and 7 bases respectively, with 21 bases between them. DNA for the CDR3: TGTGCCAGCAGTGCCCCGACAGGGCAAGGGAGGGAGCAGTACTTC. Its translation: CASSAPTGQGREQYF.

V usage is TRBV6-1 and J usage is TRBJ2-7; 8 bases match TRBD2. Germline CDR1 is MNHNS and CDR2 is SASEGT. The CDR3 length is 16 residues. J gave up 3 bases and V 4 bases, and 11 bases lay outside the gene matches. The CDR3 DNA sequence: TGTGCCAGCAGTGGGATCCCGGGGAGCGGGAGCTACGAGCAGTACTTC. This codes for CASSGIPGSGSYEQYF.

The DNA for the CDR3 is TGTGCCAGCAGCCAAGCGCTAAGCGGGAGGTCCGGCGGGGAGCTGTTTTTT. Protein sequence: CASSQALSGRSGGELFF. The V call is TRBV4-2, the J call TRBJ2-2, with TRBD2 matching 9 bases. The V gene end was trimmed by 1 base and the J gene end by 7 bases; junction bases not matched to a gene: 10. Germline CDR1 and CDR2: LGHNA and YNFKEQ. This CDR3 is 17 amino acids long.

The CDR3, as DNA: TGTGCCACCTCAATTACTAGCGGGAGGAGCTCCTACAATGAGCAGTTCTTC. Translating it yields CATSITSGRSSYNEQFF. The V and J genes are TRBV7-2 and TRBJ2-1, with 12 positions matching TRBD2. Germline CDR1 is SGHTA and CDR2 is FQGNSA. V shed 10 bases and J 0 bases; nucleotides not matched to a gene: 10. This CDR3 is built from 17 residues.